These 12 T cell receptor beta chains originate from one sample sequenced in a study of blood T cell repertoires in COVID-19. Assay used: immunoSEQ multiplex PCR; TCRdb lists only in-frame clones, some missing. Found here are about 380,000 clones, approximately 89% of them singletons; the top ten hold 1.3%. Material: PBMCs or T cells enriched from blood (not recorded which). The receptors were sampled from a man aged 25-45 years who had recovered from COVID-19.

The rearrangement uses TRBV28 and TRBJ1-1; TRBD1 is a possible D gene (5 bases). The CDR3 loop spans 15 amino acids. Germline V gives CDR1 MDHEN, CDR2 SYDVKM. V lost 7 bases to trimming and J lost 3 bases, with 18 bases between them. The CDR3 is CASTLRGGLDTEAFF. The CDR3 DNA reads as TGTGCCAGCACCCTCCGCGGGGGGTTGGACACTGAAGCTTTCTTT.

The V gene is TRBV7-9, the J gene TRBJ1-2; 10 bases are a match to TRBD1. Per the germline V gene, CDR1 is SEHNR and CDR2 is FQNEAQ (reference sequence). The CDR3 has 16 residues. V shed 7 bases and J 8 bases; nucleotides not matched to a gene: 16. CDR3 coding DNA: TGTGCCAGCACCCTCGGCCCACCGACAGGGGGCGAGGGCTACACCTTC. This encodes CASTLGPPTGGEGYTF. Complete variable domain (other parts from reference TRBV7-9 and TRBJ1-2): DTGVSQNPRHKITKRGQNVTFRCDPISEHNRLYWYRQTLGQGPEFLTYFQNEAQLEKSRLLSDRFSAERPKGSFSTLEIQRTEQGDSAMYLCASTLGPPTGGEGYTFGSGTRLTVV.

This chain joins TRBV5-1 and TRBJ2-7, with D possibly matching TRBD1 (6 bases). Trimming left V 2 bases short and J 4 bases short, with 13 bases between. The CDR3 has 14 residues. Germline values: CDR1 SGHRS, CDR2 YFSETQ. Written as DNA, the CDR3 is TGCGCCAGCAGCTTTACAGGGCAAATTTACGAGCAGTACTTC. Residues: CASSFTGQIYEQYF.

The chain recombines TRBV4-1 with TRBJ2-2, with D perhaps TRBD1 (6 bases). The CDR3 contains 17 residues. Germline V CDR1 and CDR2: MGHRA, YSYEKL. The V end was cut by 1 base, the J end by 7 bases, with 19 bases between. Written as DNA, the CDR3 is TGCGCCAGCAGCCAAGGGACAGACATAGTTCAGGTCGGGGAGCTGTTTTTT. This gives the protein CASSQGTDIVQVGELFF.

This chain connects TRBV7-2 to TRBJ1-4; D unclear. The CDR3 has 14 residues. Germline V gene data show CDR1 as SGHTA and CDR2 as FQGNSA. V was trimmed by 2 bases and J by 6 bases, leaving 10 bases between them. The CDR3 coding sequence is TGTGCCAGCAGCTTATGGAGAAACCATGAAAAACTGTTTTTT. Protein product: CASSLWRNHEKLFF.

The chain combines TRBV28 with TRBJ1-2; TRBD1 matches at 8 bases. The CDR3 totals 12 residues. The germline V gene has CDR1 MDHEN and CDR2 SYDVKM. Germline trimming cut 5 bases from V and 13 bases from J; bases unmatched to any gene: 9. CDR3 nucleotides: TGTGCCAGCAGTCAATCAGGGGGCGCCGGCACCTTC. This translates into CASSQSGGAGTF.

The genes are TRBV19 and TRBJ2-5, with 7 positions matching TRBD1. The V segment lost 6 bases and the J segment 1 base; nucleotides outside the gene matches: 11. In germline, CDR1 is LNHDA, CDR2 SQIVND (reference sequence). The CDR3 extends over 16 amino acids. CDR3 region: CASSRQGLTAQETQYF. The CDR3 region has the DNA TGTGCCAGTAGCAGACAGGGATTGACGGCCCAAGAGACCCAGTACTTC.

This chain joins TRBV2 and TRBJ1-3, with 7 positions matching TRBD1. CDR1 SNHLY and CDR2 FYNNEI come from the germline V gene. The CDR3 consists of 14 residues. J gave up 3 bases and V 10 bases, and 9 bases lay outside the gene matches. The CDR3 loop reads CATQQGRDGNTIYF. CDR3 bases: TGTGCCACCCAACAGGGGAGAGATGGAAACACCATATATTTT. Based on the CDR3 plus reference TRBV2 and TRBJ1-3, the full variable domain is EPEVTQTPSHQVTQMGQEVILRCVPISNHLYFYWYRQILGQKVEFLVSFYNNEISEKSEIFDDQFSVERPDGSNFTLKIRSTKLEDSAMYFCATQQGRDGNTIYFGEGSWLTVV.

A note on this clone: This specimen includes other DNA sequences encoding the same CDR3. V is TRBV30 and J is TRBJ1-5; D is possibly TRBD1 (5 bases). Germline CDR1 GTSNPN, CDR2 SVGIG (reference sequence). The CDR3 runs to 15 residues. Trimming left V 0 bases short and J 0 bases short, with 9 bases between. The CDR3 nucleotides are TGTGCCTGGAGTGTAGGAGGGGCTAGCAATCAGCCCCAGCATTTT. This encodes CAWSVGGASNQPQHF.

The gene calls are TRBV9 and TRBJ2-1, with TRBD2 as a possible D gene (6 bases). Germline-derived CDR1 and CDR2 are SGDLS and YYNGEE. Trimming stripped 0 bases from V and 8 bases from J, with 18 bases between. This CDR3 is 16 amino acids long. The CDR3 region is CASSVDPGLSGDEQFF. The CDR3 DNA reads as TGTGCCAGCAGCGTAGACCCTGGGCTATCGGGGGATGAGCAGTTCTTC. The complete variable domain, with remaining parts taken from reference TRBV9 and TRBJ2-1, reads DSGVTQTPKHLITATGQRVTLRCSPRSGDLSVYWYQQSLDQGLQFLIQYYNGEERAKGNILERFSAQQFPDLHSELNLSSLELGDSALYFCASSVDPGLSGDEQFFGPGTRLTVL.

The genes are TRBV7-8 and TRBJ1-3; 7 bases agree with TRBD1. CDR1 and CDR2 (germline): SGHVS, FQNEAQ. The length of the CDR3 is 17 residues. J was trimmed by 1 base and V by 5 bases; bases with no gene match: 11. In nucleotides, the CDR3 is TGTGCCAGCAGCCCCGCAGGACAGGTTTGGTCTGGAAACACCATATATTTT. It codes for CASSPAGQVWSGNTIYF.

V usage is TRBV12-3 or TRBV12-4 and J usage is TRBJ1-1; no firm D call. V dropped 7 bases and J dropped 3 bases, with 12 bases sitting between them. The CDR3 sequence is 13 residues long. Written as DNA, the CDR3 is TGTGCCAGCACCCGGAGGGCGGACACTGAAGCTTTCTTT. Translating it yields CASTRRADTEAFF.